This TCR beta chain was identified in a study of blood T cells in healthy people across ages. Total RNA extraction produced at least 5.5 micrograms (per sample) for the study. A word on this clonotype: Antigen unknown.

Study results and limitations: Because donor CMV status was unknown, expanded clonotype changes were possibly confounded.

Combining a sample-barcoded 5' primer with a J-beta primer mix, a second PCR ran for 7 to 11 cycles. Every sample gave at least 2.5 million paired-end reads containing CDR3. From the 5' RACE reads, TCRdb called clonotypes with MiXCR, one entry per CDR3 protein. Among over 600,000 distinct CDR3 sequences, approximately 53% were seen once, and the ten largest hold roughly 24%. The V gene lost 5 bases and the J gene lost 5 bases, with 7 bases spanning the gap. Germline V CDR1 and CDR2: DFQATT, SNEGSKA (reference sequence). This CDR3 has 11 residues. Sequenced: blood. This TCR came from a man aged 40-50 years in good health. The chain uses TRBV20-1 and TRBJ2-1, with no clear D. The CDR3 is CSAPVDNEQFF. The CDR3 nucleotides are TGCAGTGCTCCCGTAGACAATGAGCAGTTCTTC.